A single sample is the source of the 11 T cell receptor beta chains below, sequenced in a study of blood T cells in healthy people across ages. Then a second PCR, running about 7 to 11 cycles, was carried out with a sample-barcoded 5' primer and a J-beta primer mix. TCRdb passed the 5' RACE reads through MiXCR, listing each CDR3 protein once. The sample shows around 820,000 distinct CDR3 sequences, roughly 25% of them seen only once. Separately, the same data were catalogued under a study of T cells of mothers and their children.

Sequencing was performed on blood. Receptors were obtained from a boy aged 5-17 years in good health.

The rearrangement joins TRBV15 to TRBJ2-7, with D uncertain. This CDR3 is built from 14 residues. CDR1 is LNHNV and CDR2 is YYDKDF in the germline V gene (reference sequence). The V gene lost 1 base and the J gene lost 1 base, with 8 bases spanning the gap. DNA for the CDR3: TGTGCCACCAGCAGAGGTGGGCTTTCCTACGAGCAGTACTTC. Protein sequence: CATSRGGLSYEQYF. Filled out from reference TRBV15 and TRBJ2-7, the complete variable domain reads DAMVIQNPRYQVTQFGKPVTLSCSQTLNHNVMYWYQQKSSQAPKLLFHYYDKDFNNEADTPDNFQSRRPNTSFCFLDIRSPGLGDTAMYLCATSRGGLSYEQYFGPGTRLTVT.

This clonotype showed up just a few times. V gene TRBV7-2 combines with J gene TRBJ2-7; no definite D call. V shed 2 bases and J shed 2 bases, with 10 bases lying between them. Per the germline V gene, CDR1 is SGHTA and CDR2 is FQGNSA. The CDR3 runs to 14 residues. CDR3 DNA sequence: TGTGCCAGCAGCTTATCATCTCAGCCCTACGAGCAGTACTTC. Amino acid sequence: CASSLSSQPYEQYF. Supplemented by reference TRBV7-2 and TRBJ2-7, the full variable domain reads GAGVSQSPSNKVTEKGKDVELRCDPISGHTALYWYRQSLGQGLEFLIYFQGNSAPDKSGLPSDRFSAERTGGSVSTLTIQRTQQEDSAVYLCASSLSSQPYEQYFGPGTRLTVT.

In DNA, the CDR3 is TGTGCCAGCAGAGCGGGAAGAGAAGAGACCCAGTACTTC. Its translation is CASRAGREETQYF. This rearrangement joins TRBV6-6 to TRBJ2-5; 7 nucleotides line up with TRBD2. The trim removed 6 bases at V and 3 bases at J, leaving 4 bases unmatched. Germline V gives CDR1 MNHNY, CDR2 SVGAGI (reference sequence). This CDR3 contains 13 residues.

This clonotype was picked up one time. The V call is TRBV20-1, the J call TRBJ1-5; maybe TRBD1 (5 bases). CDR1 is DFQATT and CDR2 is SNEGSKA in the germline V gene (reference sequence). The CDR3 covers 15 residues. V dropped 0 bases and J dropped 5 bases, with 14 bases sitting between them. The CDR3 bases are TGCAGTGCTAGAGATCCCCAGGGTTGGGATCAGCCCCAGCATTTT. This gives the protein CSARDPQGWDQPQHF.

As regards this clonotype: At one of its ends the junction is not consistent with the germline gene, which may arise from a read error. The gene calls are TRBV28 and TRBJ2-1, with TRBD1 as a possible D gene (6 bases). CDR1 is MDHEN, CDR2 SYDVKM, per germline. This CDR3 is 17 amino acids long. The CDR3 DNA sequence: TGTGCCAGCAGTTCGGAGCGTGCACAGGGTGTGTACAGTGAGCAGTTCTTC. Translation gives CASSSERAQGVYSEQFF. Full variable domain (remainder filled in from reference TRBV28 and TRBJ2-1): DVKVTQSSRYLVKRTGEKVFLECVQDMDHENMFWYRQDPGLGLRLIYFSYDVKMKEKGDIPEGYSVSREKKERFSLILESASTNQTSMYLCASSSERAQGVYSEQFFGPGTRLTVL.

This clonotype has only a few counts. The chain carries TRBV12-3 or TRBV12-4 and TRBJ2-1; 10 nucleotides align to TRBD2. This CDR3 has 18 residues. The V gene end was trimmed by 5 bases and the J gene end by 9 bases; junction bases not matched to a gene: 19. CDR3 loop: CASSHRTSLAGDIGEQFF. In nucleotides, the CDR3 is TGTGCCAGCAGTCACCGAACTAGCCTAGCGGGAGATATCGGTGAGCAGTTCTTC.

The J gene is TRBJ2-2, the V gene TRBV5-1; 10 nucleotides match TRBD1. The V gene's germline CDR1 is SGHRS and CDR2 YFSETQ. The CDR3 sequence is 17 residues long. Trimming removed 0 bases from V and 5 bases from J; junction bases left unmatched: 7. Written as DNA, the CDR3 is TGCGCCAGCAGCTTGGCCTGGACAGGGGGTGGAACCGGGGAGCTGTTTTTT. Translation: CASSLAWTGGGTGELFF.

CDR3 loop: CASRVPGLAGGESYNEQFF. The CDR3 DNA follows: TGTGCCAGCAGGGTTCCGGGACTAGCGGGAGGGGAGTCCTACAATGAGCAGTTCTTC. The chain carries TRBV2 and TRBJ2-1; TRBD2 aligns across 16 bases. This CDR3 has 19 residues. The germline CDR1 and CDR2 sequences are SNHLY and FYNNEI. V lost 6 bases and J lost 1; bases outside the gene matches: 9. The variable domain in full, with the rest retrieved from reference TRBV2 and TRBJ2-1, is EPEVTQTPSHQVTQMGQEVILRCVPISNHLYFYWYRQILGQKVEFLVSFYNNEISEKSEIFDDQFSVERPDGSNFTLKIRSTKLEDSAMYFCASRVPGLAGGESYNEQFFGPGTRLTVL.

V usage is TRBV25-1 and J usage is TRBJ2-7; D remains unclear. Germline-derived CDR1 and CDR2 are MGHDK and SYGVNS. The length of the CDR3 is 11 residues. The V end was cut by 11 bases, the J end by 1 base, with 9 bases between. The CDR3 DNA reads as TGTGCCTCCGGGCCGTCCTACGAGCAGTACTTC. Amino acids: CASGPSYEQYF.

The chain employs TRBV28 and TRBJ2-7; perhaps TRBD2 as D (7 bases). The CDR3 has 15 amino acids. The germline V gene encodes CDR1 MDHEN and CDR2 SYDVKM. V gave up 8 bases and J gave up 1 base, with 18 bases separating them. CDR3 nucleotides: TGTGCCAGCGGGGGGGGCGCGGGGAATTCCTACGAGCAGTACTTC. It specifies CASGGGAGNSYEQYF.

The chain recombines TRBV9 with TRBJ2-7, with a weak D call TRBD1 (5 bases). Trimming stripped 0 bases from V and 4 bases from J, with 17 bases between. The CDR3 totals 16 residues. Germline loops: CDR1 SGDLS, CDR2 YYNGEE. CDR3 in amino acids: CASSVGLGVGYYEQYF. The CDR3 DNA reads as TGTGCCAGCAGCGTAGGTTTAGGGGTAGGCTATTACGAGCAGTACTTC.